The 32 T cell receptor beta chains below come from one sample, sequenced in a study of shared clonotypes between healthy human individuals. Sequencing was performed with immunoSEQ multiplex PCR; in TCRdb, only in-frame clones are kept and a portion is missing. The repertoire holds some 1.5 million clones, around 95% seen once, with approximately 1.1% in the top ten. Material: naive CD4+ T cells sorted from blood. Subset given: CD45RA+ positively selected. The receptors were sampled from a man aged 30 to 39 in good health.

The CDR3 protein is CASDPGAGNEQFF. Here the CDR3 DNA reads TGCGCCAGCGACCCGGGGGCGGGGAATGAGCAGTTCTTC. The chain joins TRBV5-1 to TRBJ2-1; D possibly uses TRBD1 or TRBD2 (6 bases each). Germline V gene data show CDR1 as SGHRS and CDR2 as YFSETQ. CDR3 length equals 13 residues. V shed 7 bases and J shed 7 bases, with 15 bases lying between them.

The chain's CDR3 is CAISTARNTGELFF. CDR3 in DNA: TGTGCCATCTCGACAGCCCGGAACACCGGGGAGCTGTTTTTT. The rearrangement joins TRBV10-3 to TRBJ2-2, with a possible D match to TRBD1 (5 bases). Germline CDR1 reads ENHRY; CDR2 reads SYGVKD. Trimming shortened V by 8 bases and J by 1 base, and 11 bases separated the two germline ends. CDR3 length: 14 amino acids.

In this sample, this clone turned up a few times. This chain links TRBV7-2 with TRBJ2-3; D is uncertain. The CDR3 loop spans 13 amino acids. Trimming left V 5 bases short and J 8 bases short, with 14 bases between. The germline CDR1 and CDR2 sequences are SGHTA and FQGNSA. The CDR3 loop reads CASSLDGPGTQYF. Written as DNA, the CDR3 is TGTGCCAGCAGCCTAGATGGCCCAGGTACGCAGTATTTT.

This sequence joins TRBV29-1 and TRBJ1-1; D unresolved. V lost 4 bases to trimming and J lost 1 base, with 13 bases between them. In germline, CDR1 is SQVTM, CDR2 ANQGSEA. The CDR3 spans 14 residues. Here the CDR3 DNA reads TGCAGCGTTGGCTACCGGGTCCGGAACACTGAAGCTTTCTTT. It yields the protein CSVGYRVRNTEAFF.

CDR3 amino acids: CASSFTGTGDFF. The DNA for the CDR3 is TGTGCCAGCAGCTTCACCGGGACAGGGGATTTCTTC. The J gene is TRBJ2-1, the V gene TRBV5-4; TRBD1 aligns across 10 bases. Trimming cost V 2 bases and J 16 bases; bases outside gene matches: 6. The CDR3 contains 12 residues. In germline, CDR1 is SGHNT, CDR2 YYREEE (reference sequence).

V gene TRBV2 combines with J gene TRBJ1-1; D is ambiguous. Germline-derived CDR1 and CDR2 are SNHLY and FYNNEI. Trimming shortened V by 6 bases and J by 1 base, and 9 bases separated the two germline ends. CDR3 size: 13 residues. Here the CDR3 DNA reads TGTGCCAGCAGACTGGACGGGAACACTGAAGCTTTCTTT. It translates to CASRLDGNTEAFF.

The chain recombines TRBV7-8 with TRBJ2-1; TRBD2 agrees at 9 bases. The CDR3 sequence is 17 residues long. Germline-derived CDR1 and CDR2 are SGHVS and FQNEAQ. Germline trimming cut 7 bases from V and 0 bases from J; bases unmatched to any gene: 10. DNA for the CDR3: TGTGCCAGCACCTACCGACTAGCGGACTACTCCTACAATGAGCAGTTCTTC. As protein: CASTYRLADYSYNEQFF.

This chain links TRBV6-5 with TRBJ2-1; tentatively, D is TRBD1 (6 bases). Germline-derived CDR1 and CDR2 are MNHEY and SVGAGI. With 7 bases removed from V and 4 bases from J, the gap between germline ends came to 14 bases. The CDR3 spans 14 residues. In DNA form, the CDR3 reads TGTGCCAGCAACTCGGACAGTACTTACAATGAGCAGTTCTTC. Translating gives CASNSDSTYNEQFF.

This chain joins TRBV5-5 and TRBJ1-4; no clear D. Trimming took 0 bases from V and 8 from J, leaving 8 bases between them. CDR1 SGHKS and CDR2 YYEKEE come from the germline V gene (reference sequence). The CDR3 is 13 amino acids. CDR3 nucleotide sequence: TGTGCCAGCAGCTTGGGCACCGGAGAAAAACTGTTTTTT. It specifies CASSLGTGEKLFF. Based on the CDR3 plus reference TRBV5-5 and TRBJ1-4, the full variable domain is DAGVTQSPTHLIKTRGQQVTLRCSPISGHKSVSWYQQVLGQGPQFIFQYYEKEERGRGNFPDRFSARQFPNYSSELNVNALLLGDSALYLCASSLGTGEKLFFGSGTQLSVL.

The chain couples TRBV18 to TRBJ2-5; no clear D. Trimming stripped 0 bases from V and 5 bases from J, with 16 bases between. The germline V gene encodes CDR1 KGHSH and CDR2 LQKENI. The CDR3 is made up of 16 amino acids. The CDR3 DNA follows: TGTGCCAGCTCACCACCGACACCGACGGTGGGGGAGACCCAGTACTTC. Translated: CASSPPTPTVGETQYF.

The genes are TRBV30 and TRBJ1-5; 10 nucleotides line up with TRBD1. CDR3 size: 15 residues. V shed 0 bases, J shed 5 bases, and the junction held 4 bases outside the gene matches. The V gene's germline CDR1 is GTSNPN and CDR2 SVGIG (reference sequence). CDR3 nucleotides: TGTGCCTGGAGTGTCGCGACAGGGGGCCATCAGCCCCAGCATTTT. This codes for CAWSVATGGHQPQHF.

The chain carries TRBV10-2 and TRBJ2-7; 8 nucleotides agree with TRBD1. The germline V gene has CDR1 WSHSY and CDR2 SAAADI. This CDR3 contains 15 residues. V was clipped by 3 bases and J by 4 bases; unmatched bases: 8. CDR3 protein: CASSEGTGLPYEQYF. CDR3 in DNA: TGCGCCAGCAGTGAAGGGACAGGTCTCCCTTACGAGCAGTACTTC.

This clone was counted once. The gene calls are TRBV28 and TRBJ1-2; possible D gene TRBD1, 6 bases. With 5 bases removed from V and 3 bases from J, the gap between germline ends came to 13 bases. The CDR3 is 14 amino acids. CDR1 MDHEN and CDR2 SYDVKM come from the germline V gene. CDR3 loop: CASSLLRGDYGYTF. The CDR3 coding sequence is TGTGCCAGCAGTCTTCTGAGGGGGGACTATGGCTACACCTTC.

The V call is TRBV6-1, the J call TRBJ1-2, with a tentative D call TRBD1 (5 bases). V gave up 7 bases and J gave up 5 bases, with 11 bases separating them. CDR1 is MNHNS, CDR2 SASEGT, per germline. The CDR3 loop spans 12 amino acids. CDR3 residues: CASMTTEYGYTF. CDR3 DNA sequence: TGTGCCAGCATGACGACAGAGTATGGCTACACCTTC.

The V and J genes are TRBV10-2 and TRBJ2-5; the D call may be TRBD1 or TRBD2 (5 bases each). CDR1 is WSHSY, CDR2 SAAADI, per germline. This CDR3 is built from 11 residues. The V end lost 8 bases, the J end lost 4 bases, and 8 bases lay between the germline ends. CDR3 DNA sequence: TGCGCCAGCGGGACCACAGAGACCCAGTACTTC. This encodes CASGTTETQYF.

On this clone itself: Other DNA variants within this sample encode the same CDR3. The CDR3 loop reads CASSLGTGSYNEQFF. In DNA, the CDR3 is TGCGCCAGCAGCTTGGGCACAGGCTCCTACAATGAGCAGTTCTTC. The chain joins TRBV5-1 to TRBJ2-1; tentative D call: TRBD1 (5 bases). The V gene lost 0 bases and the J gene lost 0 bases, with 7 bases spanning the gap. This CDR3 comprises 15 residues. The germline gives CDR1 SGHRS, CDR2 YFSETQ.

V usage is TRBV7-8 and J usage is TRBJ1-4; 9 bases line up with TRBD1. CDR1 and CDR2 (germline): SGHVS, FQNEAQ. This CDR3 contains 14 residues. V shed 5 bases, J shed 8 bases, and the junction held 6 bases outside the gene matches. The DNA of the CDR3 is TGTGCCAGCAGCGCCGGGACAGGGAGCGAAAAACTGTTTTTT. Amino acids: CASSAGTGSEKLFF. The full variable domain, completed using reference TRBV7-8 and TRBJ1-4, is GAGVSQSPRYKVAKRGQDVALRCDPISGHVSLFWYQQALGQGPEFLTYFQNEAQLDKSGLPSDRFFAERPEGSVSTLKIQRTQQEDSAVYLCASSAGTGSEKLFFGSGTQLSVL.

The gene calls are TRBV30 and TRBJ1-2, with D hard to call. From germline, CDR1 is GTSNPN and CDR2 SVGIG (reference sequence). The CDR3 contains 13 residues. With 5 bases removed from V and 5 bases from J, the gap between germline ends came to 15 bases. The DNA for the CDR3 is TGTGCCTGGGGGTGGGCCTCCACTTATGGCTACACCTTC. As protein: CAWGWASTYGYTF.

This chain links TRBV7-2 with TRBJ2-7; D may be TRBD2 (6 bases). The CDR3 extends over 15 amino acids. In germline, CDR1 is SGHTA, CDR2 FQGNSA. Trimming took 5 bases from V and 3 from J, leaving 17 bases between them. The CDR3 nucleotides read TGTGCCAGCAGCCCCCTTGGCAGGCGGGACTACGAGCAGTACTTC. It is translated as CASSPLGRRDYEQYF.

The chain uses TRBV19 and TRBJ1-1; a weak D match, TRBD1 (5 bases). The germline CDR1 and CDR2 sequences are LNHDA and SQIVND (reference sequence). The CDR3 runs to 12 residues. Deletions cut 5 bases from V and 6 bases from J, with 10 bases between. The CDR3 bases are TGTGCCAGTAGTCACTCAGGGTCTGAAGCTTTCTTT. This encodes CASSHSGSEAFF.

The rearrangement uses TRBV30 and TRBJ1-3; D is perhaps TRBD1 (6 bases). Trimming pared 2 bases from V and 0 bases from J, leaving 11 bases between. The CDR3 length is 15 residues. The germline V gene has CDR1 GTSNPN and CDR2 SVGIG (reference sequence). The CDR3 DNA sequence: TGTGCCTGGAGTCTAAGGGGGGCCTCTGGAAACACCATATATTTT. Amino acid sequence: CAWSLRGASGNTIYF. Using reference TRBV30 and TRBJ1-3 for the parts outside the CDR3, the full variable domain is SQTIHQWPATLVQPVGSPLSLECTVEGTSNPNLYWYRQAAGRGLQLLFYSVGIGQISSEVPQNLSASRPQDRQFILSSKKLLLSDSGFYLCAWSLRGASGNTIYFGEGSWLTVV.

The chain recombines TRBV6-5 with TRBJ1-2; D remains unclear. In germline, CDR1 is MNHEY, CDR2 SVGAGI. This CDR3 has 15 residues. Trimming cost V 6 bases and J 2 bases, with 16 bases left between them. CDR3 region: CASRLGRHQNYGYTF. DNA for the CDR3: TGTGCCAGCAGGTTGGGCAGACATCAAAACTATGGCTACACCTTC.

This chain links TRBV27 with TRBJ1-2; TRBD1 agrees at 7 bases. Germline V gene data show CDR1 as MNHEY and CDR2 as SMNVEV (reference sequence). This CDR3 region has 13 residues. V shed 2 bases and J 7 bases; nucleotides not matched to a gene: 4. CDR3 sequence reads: CASSLQTGLGYTF. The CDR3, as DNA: TGTGCCAGCAGTTTACAGACAGGGCTTGGCTACACCTTC.

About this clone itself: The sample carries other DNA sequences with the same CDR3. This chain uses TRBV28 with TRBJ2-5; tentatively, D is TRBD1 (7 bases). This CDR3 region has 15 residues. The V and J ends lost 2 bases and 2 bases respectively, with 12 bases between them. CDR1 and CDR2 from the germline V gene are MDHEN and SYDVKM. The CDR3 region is CASSLGGTVQETQYF. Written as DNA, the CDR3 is TGTGCCAGCAGTTTAGGCGGGACAGTACAAGAGACCCAGTACTTC.

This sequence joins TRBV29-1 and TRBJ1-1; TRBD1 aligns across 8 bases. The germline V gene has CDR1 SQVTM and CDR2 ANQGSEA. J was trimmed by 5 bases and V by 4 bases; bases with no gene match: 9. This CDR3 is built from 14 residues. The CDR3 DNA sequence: TGCAGCGTTGCCGACAGGGGCGTTAGGACTGAAGCTTTCTTT. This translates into CSVADRGVRTEAFF.

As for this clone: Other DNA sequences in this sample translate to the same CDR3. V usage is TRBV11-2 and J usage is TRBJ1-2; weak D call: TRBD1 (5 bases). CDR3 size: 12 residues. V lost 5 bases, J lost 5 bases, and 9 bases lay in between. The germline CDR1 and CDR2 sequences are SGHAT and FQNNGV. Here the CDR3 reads CASSAGIYGYTF. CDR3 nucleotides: TGTGCCAGCAGCGCAGGGATTTATGGCTACACCTTC.

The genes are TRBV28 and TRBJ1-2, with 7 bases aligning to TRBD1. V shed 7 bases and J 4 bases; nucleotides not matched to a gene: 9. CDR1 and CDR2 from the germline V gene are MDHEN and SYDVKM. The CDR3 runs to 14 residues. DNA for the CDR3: TGTGCCAGCACCATATCGGACAGGCGCTATGGCTACACCTTC. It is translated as CASTISDRRYGYTF.

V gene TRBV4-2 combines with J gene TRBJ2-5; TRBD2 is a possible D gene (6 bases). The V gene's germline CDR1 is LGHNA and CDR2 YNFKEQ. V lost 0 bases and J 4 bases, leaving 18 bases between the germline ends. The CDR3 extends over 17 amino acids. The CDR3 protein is CASSQETAVGGRETQYF. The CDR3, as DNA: TGTGCCAGCAGCCAAGAAACAGCGGTGGGAGGTCGAGAGACCCAGTACTTC.

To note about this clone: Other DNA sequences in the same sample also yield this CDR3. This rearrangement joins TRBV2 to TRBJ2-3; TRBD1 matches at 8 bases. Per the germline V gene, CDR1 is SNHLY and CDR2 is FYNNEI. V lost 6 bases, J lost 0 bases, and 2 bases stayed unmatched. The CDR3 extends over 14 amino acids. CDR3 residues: CASSDRGSTDTQYF. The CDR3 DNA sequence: TGTGCCAGCAGCGACAGGGGTAGCACAGATACGCAGTATTTT.

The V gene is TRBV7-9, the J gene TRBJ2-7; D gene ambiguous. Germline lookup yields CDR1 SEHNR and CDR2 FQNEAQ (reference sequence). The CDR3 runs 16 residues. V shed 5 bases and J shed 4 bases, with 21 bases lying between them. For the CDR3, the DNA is TGTGCCAGCAGCCCATTCGTGCGTAGTAGTGCTTACGAGCAGTACTTC. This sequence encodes CASSPFVRSSAYEQYF.

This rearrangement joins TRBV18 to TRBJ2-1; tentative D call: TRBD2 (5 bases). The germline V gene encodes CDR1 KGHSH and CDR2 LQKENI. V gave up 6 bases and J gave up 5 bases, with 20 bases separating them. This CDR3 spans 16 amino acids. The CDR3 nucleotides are TGTGCCAGCTCCCAGCCTAGAGCTCACGGGGACAATGAGCAGTTCTTC. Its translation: CASSQPRAHGDNEQFF.

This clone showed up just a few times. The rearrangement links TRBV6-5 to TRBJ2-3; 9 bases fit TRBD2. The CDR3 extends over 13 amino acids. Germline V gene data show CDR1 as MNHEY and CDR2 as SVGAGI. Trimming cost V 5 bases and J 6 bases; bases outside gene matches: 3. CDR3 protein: CASSRREGDTQYF. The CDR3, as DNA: TGTGCCAGCAGTAGGCGGGAGGGGGATACGCAGTATTTT.